This T cell receptor (beta chain) was sequenced in a study of cytomegalovirus exposure and HLA in healthy donors (dated by TCRdb to 2016 to 2017). About the study as a whole: An earlier analysis of some 620 of the donors reported 276 Gb of sequence data and approximately 120 million unique TCR beta sequences obtained from around 170 million T cells. An early release that covered some 630 HLA-typed donors contained 250 to 350 gigabases of sequencing data and 75 million to 100 million unique TCR sequences. Among the roughly 380 genotyped donors, approximately 82% belonged to the genetic ancestry cluster associated with self-reported Caucasian donors. The aim of the study was to test whether cataloging public T cell receptors could identify signatures of past pathogen exposure. The study used immunosequencing to profile the T cell repertoires of approximately 650 subjects and linked those repertoires to cytomegalovirus serostatus. A separate validation cohort of about 110 different subjects was used in addition to the roughly 700-subject first cohort. To predict cytomegalovirus infection status, the study combined high-throughput TCR immunosequencing, statistical association of individual TCRs with disease status, and machine learning. A later analysis re-examined previously published TCR beta repertoires from about 670 donors and added high-resolution HLA genotyping to investigate patterns of TCR occurrence. Rather than using new phenotypic data, the later analysis identified candidate immune exposures from TCR beta sequences and from how often those sequences occurred across donors. An earlier analysis of roughly 580 of the donors used high-throughput TCR beta sequencing to judge whether each TCR beta V gene segment behaved as functional or pseudogenic. Donor age, sex, ethnicity and CMV serostatus were collected together with the repertoire data. A later genetic analysis used genome-wide SNP genotypes for about three fifths of the 666 donors, treating that subset as a discovery cohort. All discovery cohort repertoires had been generated using a single sequencing platform. HLA typing included class I and class II loci at four-digit resolution. Typing coverage varied by locus: roughly 620-640 donors for A, B, C, DRB1 and DQB1; under 550 for DQA1; some 610 for DPA1; 450 to 480 for DPB1. Because of strong linkage in the cohort, roughly five DR-DQ haplotypes were treated as single units for association and clustering. Across 300 to 500 genotyped donors of the cohort, an average of 235,054 unique TCR beta nucleotide sequences per donor were sequenced, and roughly 18% of those sequences were non-productive. What the research found in general, with its limitations: For the cohort, immune exposure information was limited to CMV serostatus. The sequencing pipeline was judged likely to have produced a cluster of highly shared sequence variants as a technical artifact. Some IMGT-functional V segments, including TRBV6-2 and TRBV6-3, could not be distinguished by the 87-base-pair reads and were therefore excluded. Because counts were too low, seventeen rarely observed V segments, including chromosome 9 orphons, were left out of the earlier analysis of over 550 of the donors. Compared with the roughly 710-donor mean, donors in an Asian-associated ancestry cluster had fewer N-insertions in productive TCRs, according to a later genetic analysis. In the study, 150 to 200 TCR beta chains were listed as associated with cytomegalovirus. In vitro tests confirmed that a few of the cytomegalovirus-associated TCR beta chains recognize cytomegalovirus antigens. A later analysis reported that several top co-occurrence clusters appeared linked to parvovirus B19, influenza, CMV and Epstein-Barr virus. Most CMV-associated TCR beta chains appeared to be HLA-restricted in a later analysis, and the HLA associations seemed to be driven largely by CMV exposure. A later analysis found that HLA-associated TCR beta chains were more clonally expanded and had lower generation probabilities than equally common non-associated chains. Strong co-occurrence of HLA alleles, especially DR and DQ, made assigning TCR associations to individual alleles difficult. Most TCR sequences were seen in very few donors, while some public TCRs were found in many individuals. The cohort was sequenced for TCR beta chains only, and without alpha or paired-chain data the features that could be detected were limited. In an earlier analysis of 450 to 750 of the donors, most TCR beta V segments appeared in productive rearrangements about 90% or about 30% of the time, broadly matching IMGT annotations. Sequencing depth was assumed to be roughly uniform across donors in the presence/absence analyses, though that assumption may not hold. In a later analysis, the rate of TCR association differed among HLA loci, with DRB1 alleles having the most associated TCRs and HLA-C alleles having the fewest. Because HLA typing was unavailable for some donors at each locus, only the typed subset was used in association tests. A later genetic analysis associated a missense DCLRE1C variant with V-gene and J-gene trimming of TCR beta chains, and an independent cohort replicated the association. At a false discovery rate of 0.05, a later analysis linked 15,000 to 20,000 TCR beta sequences to specific HLA alleles. A further reported finding was that TCR beta sequences accurately predicted the HLA-A and HLA-B alleles for most subjects in the first cohort. Correlated functional status among segregating V segments might reflect linkage disequilibrium, but an unknown experimental factor could not be ruled out. In both the original and validation cohorts, the classifier was reported to diagnose cytomegalovirus status with high specificity and sensitivity. According to the authors, the approach could potentially be generalized to other disease states and immunological phenotypes.

The CDR3 sequence holds 16 residues, the cysteine and phenylalanine included. Left in the record is the CDR3 DNA by itself, 48 bases read in frame from the first base. Trimming accounts for 5 bases at V and 2 bases at J, while the number of junction bases matched to no gene is 11. The germline V gene provides CDR1 SGHNT and CDR2 YENEEA. With respect to this clone: It has no known antigen specificity. Base qualities are not at hand, and no much larger clone is one base apart.

In total, roughly 670 healthy bone marrow donors made up the cohort. At the time of sampling, all cohort members were nominally healthy, though unrecorded immune exposures were likely present. CMV serostatus was positive for 289 and negative for about 50% of the roughly 700 cohort members, and was not recorded for this donor. A peripheral blood sample was collected from each donor, and TCR beta sequencing was performed on peripheral blood mononuclear cells. The Qiagen DNeasy Blood Extraction Kit was used to extract genomic DNA from the blood cell samples. The library was prepared using the immunoSEQ multiplex PCR assay. A mixture of 60 forward primers for TCR Vbeta segments and 13 reverse primers for TCR Jbeta segments was used in the multiplex PCR. Amplification of the CDR3 region of rearranged TCR beta genes was performed with a multiplex PCR assay on genomic DNA. Amplified TCR beta libraries were sequenced as 87-base-pair reads on the Illumina HiSeq System. In the original analysis: A later analysis tallied some 79 million unique TCR beta chains across the 666 repertoires, and approximately 11 million of those chains were shared by two or more donors. Raw reads were error-corrected and collapsed into unique sequences by a nearest-neighbor algorithm in which closely related sequences were merged to remove PCR and sequencing errors. CDR3 sequences were aligned to IMGT reference sequences to assign V, D and J gene segments. Each retained sequence needed at least a six-nucleotide match to both a V gene segment and a J gene segment. Rearrangements were classified as productive when the CDR3 lacked stop codons and remained in frame with V and J, and all other rearrangements were classified as non-productive. CDR3 was defined by IMGT convention, running from the second conserved V-encoded cysteine to the conserved J-encoded phenylalanine. In an earlier analysis of roughly 610 of the donors, sequences lacking an unambiguous match to a single V gene segment were excluded. An earlier analysis of approximately 590 of the donors called V segments functional above 56.7% productive rearrangements and segregating when the between-donor standard deviation exceeded 5%. A statistical classification framework was developed to diagnose cytomegalovirus status using the catalog of TCR beta chain sequences. A later analysis assigned V and J genes by comparing TCR nucleotide sequences with IMGT/GENE-DB human TR gene sequences. In a later analysis, CDR3 sequences and most-parsimonious VDJ recombination scenarios were assigned using the TCRdist pipeline. In a later analysis, each TCR beta chain was defined by its CDR3 amino acid sequence together with its V-gene family, and reads lacking a unique V-gene family were excluded. To address suspected cross-contamination and a sequencing artifact, a later analysis removed approximately 600 highly shared, low-generation-probability nucleotide sequences. For each public chain, a later analysis derived a clonal expansion index from normalized ranks of inferred template counts within each repertoire. A later analysis computed generation probabilities with a VDJ recombination model fitted to out-of-frame rearrangements, and checked the results against IGoR. In a later analysis, hypergeometric tests were used to score TCR-TCR, TCR-HLA and TCR-CMV co-occurrence, with a repertoire-size bias correction applied to TCR pairs. False discovery rates were estimated in a later analysis by permuting HLA or CMV assignments 20 times. A later analysis grouped co-occurring TCRs with DBSCAN, adding TCRdist sequence similarity when clustering within HLA-allele-positive subsets. For co-occurrence clustering, repertoires with fewer than 30,000 or more than 120,000 public chains were excluded, along with four to six repertoires with anomalous nucleotide sharing. In its TCRdb copy, this immuneACCESS table keeps in-frame sequences only and misses some clones. Where compared with another copy, unresolved V genes explain less than half of these, and the others have no known cause. That table is the source of V, J and clone size, and D and trimming were worked out from the DNA. In all, the sample holds some 140,000 clones, and over 75% of those were seen once. Together, the top ten hold under 5.5% of the sample.

What was sequenced was PBMCs. This chain joins TRBV11-3 to TRBJ1-2, with TRBD1 identical over 7 junction bases. The origin of this receptor is a man between 25 and 39 years old in good health. The CDR3 amino acid sequence is: CASSPFKGQTNYGYTF. The base sequence is TGTGCCAGCAGCCCTTTTAAGGGACAGACCAACTATGGCTACACCTTC. This CDR3, with the reference TRBV11-3 and TRBJ1-2 proteins standing in past its ends, gives the full variable domain EAGVVQSPRYKIIEKKQPVAFWCNPISGHNTLYWYLQNLGQGPELLIRYENEEAVDDSQLPKDRFSAERLKGVDSTLKIQPAELGDSAVYLCASSPFKGQTNYGYTFGSGTRLTVV.